These 32 T cell receptor beta chains were sequenced from one sample in a study of cytomegalovirus exposure and HLA in healthy donors. PCR employed 60 Vbeta and 13 Jbeta primers. Sequencing was performed with immunoSEQ multiplex PCR; in TCRdb, only in-frame clones are kept and a portion is missing. The table shows 95,000 to 100,000 clones, with over 65% occurring only once. What was sequenced was PBMCs. Receptor source: a middle-aged man in good health and CMV-seronegative.

The chain carries TRBV5-1 and TRBJ1-6; tentatively, D is TRBD1 (5 bases). V was clipped by 2 bases and J by 7 bases, with 13 bases between them. There are 15 residues in the CDR3. Germline assignment: CDR1 SGHRS and CDR2 YFSETQ. CDR3 residues: CASSLVGGYNSPLHF. The DNA for the CDR3 is TGCGCCAGCAGCTTAGTCGGGGGGTACAATTCACCCCTCCACTTT.

The gene calls are TRBV4-1 and TRBJ2-3; no reliable D call. The CDR3 has 14 residues. V dropped 3 bases and J dropped 1 base, with 8 bases sitting between them. Germline CDR1 reads MGHRA; CDR2 reads YSYEKL. DNA of the CDR3: TGCGCCAGCAGCCAGACTTTCGGCACAGATACGCAGTATTTT. Residues: CASSQTFGTDTQYF.

This chain links TRBV9 with TRBJ2-1; D ambiguous. This CDR3 has 18 residues. Trimming removed 0 bases at V and 0 bases at J, with 16 bases between. Germline V gene data show CDR1 as SGDLS and CDR2 as YYNGEE. The CDR3 DNA reads TGTGCCAGCAGCGTAGCTTTAGGAGATATGGTCTCCTACAATGAGCAGTTCTTC. Protein product: CASSVALGDMVSYNEQFF.

The V gene is TRBV2, the J gene TRBJ1-3; 7 bases fit TRBD1. The CDR3 loop spans 15 amino acids. Losses at the gene ends were 6 bases for V and 0 bases for J; bases not matched to a gene: 5. CDR1 and CDR2 (germline): SNHLY, FYNNEI. This chain's CDR3 is CASSPDRSSGNTIYF. The CDR3 nucleotides read TGTGCCAGCAGCCCGGACAGGAGCTCTGGAAACACCATATATTTT.

The J gene is TRBJ2-2, the V gene TRBV9, with TRBD2 as a possible D gene (5 bases). V lost 3 bases and J 1 base, leaving 10 bases between the germline ends. This CDR3 has 15 amino acids. Germline V lookup: CDR1 SGDLS, CDR2 YYNGEE. The CDR3 nucleotides are TGTGCCAGCAGCGGGTTAGCGAGGAACACCGGGGAGCTGTTTTTT. Protein sequence: CASSGLARNTGELFF.

The chain combines TRBV18 with TRBJ2-7; the match to TRBD2 covers 7 bases. The germline gives CDR1 KGHSH, CDR2 LQKENI. CDR3 length equals 15 residues. The J segment lost 4 bases and the V segment lost 3 bases, leaving 9 bases of the junction unmatched. The CDR3 sequence: CASSPAGEGFYEQYF. CDR3 DNA: TGTGCCAGCTCACCGGCCGGGGAGGGCTTTTACGAGCAGTACTTC.

This sequence joins TRBV7-8 and TRBJ2-1; 9 bases line up with TRBD2. Unmatched junction bases numbered 14, after V lost 5 bases and J lost 0 bases. This CDR3 has 19 residues. CDR1 SGHVS and CDR2 FQNEAQ come from the germline V gene. CDR3 DNA sequence: TGTGCCAGCAGCCCCGCGGGGGCGGGCGGGAGGGCCTCCTACAATGAGCAGTTCTTC. Translating gives CASSPAGAGGRASYNEQFF.

Here the CDR3 DNA reads TGCGCCAGCAGCTCGAGTCTCGCAGGGAACACTGAAGCTTTCTTT. This gives the protein CASSSSLAGNTEAFF. The rearrangement joins TRBV5-1 to TRBJ1-1, with D hard to call. CDR3 length equals 15 residues. Germline V gene sequence: CDR1 SGHRS, CDR2 YFSETQ. Trimming took off 3 bases at V and 1 base at J, with 13 bases between the two ends.

The gene calls are TRBV25-1 and TRBJ2-7; possible D gene TRBD1, 5 bases. CDR3 length: 14 residues. V lost 8 bases to trimming and J lost 0 bases, with 14 bases between them. Germline V gene lookup returns CDR1 MGHDK and CDR2 SYGVNS. The CDR3 sequence is CASSKVGVSYEQYF. The CDR3 DNA reads as TGTGCCAGCTCAAAGGTAGGGGTCTCCTACGAGCAGTACTTC.

Only one count was recorded for this clone. The chain has TRBV12-2 and TRBJ2-7; no DNA check was done on the table's D call, TRBD1. TRBV12-2 is reported as a pseudogene. The CDR3 runs to 17 residues. The CDR3 is CASRSLGYRPIKREQYF. The CDR3 nucleotides are TGTGCAAGTCGCTCTTTAGGGTACAGGCCGATTAAAAGGGAGCAGTACTTC.

This clone was observed a handful of times. The gene calls are TRBV6-6 and TRBJ1-5, with 9 bases that match TRBD1. The CDR3 sequence is 16 residues long. Germline V gene sequence: CDR1 MNHNY, CDR2 SVGAGI (reference sequence). V was clipped by 7 bases and J by 1 base; unmatched bases: 8. The CDR3 sequence: CASKQRGQGSNQPQHF. CDR3 DNA sequence: TGTGCCAGCAAACAAAGGGGACAGGGCAGCAATCAGCCCCAGCATTTT.

The chain combines TRBV30 with TRBJ1-1; TRBD1 is a possible D gene (6 bases). There are 12 residues in the CDR3. V was trimmed by 5 bases and J by 0 bases, leaving 7 bases between them. The germline V gene has CDR1 GTSNPN and CDR2 SVGIG (reference sequence). CDR3 DNA sequence: TGTGCCTGGGGACAGATGAACACTGAAGCTTTCTTT. Translating gives CAWGQMNTEAFF.

The chain links TRBV5-4 to TRBJ1-1; a weak D match, TRBD1 (6 bases). Trimming removed 1 base from V and 1 base from J, with 11 bases in between. The CDR3 totals 15 residues. Germline loops: CDR1 SGHNT, CDR2 YYREEE (reference sequence). This CDR3 reads CASSLRGGRNTEAFF. Written as DNA, the CDR3 is TGTGCCAGCAGCTTGAGGGGGGGGCGGAACACTGAAGCTTTCTTT.

The chain links TRBV19 to TRBJ2-5; 7 bases fit TRBD1. The length of the CDR3 is 13 residues. The junction had 4 bases not matched to a gene; V was cut back by 6 bases and J by 3 bases. Germline V CDR1 and CDR2: LNHDA, SQIVND (reference sequence). The CDR3 sequence: CASSRDREETQYF. CDR3 DNA: TGTGCCAGTAGCCGGGACAGAGAAGAGACCCAGTACTTC.

This clone appeared once. This chain links TRBV5-1 with TRBJ2-7, with 11 bases identical to TRBD2. Germline V CDR1 and CDR2: SGHRS, YFSETQ. This CDR3 region has 15 residues. The ends lost 5 bases at V and 1 base at J; junction bases unmatched: 5. The DNA of the CDR3 is TGCGCCAGCAGACAAACTAGCGGGGGATCCTACGAGCAGTACTTC. Protein: CASRQTSGGSYEQYF.

The chain recombines TRBV19 with TRBJ1-1, with 8 positions matching TRBD1. The CDR3 sequence is 16 residues long. The germline CDR1 and CDR2 sequences are LNHDA and SQIVND (reference sequence). V shed 2 bases, J shed 0 bases, and the junction held 5 bases outside the gene matches. In DNA, the CDR3 is TGTGCCAGTAGTATACCCTCGACAGGGGTGAACACTGAAGCTTTCTTT. Protein product: CASSIPSTGVNTEAFF.

This chain joins TRBV6-5 and TRBJ2-1; D is unclear. The CDR3 length is 15 residues. Germline loops: CDR1 MNHEY, CDR2 SVGAGI. V was cut by 0 bases and J by 2 bases, with 8 bases left in between. The CDR3 is CASSYSKSAYNEQFF. Written as DNA, the CDR3 is TGTGCCAGCAGTTACTCGAAGTCGGCCTACAATGAGCAGTTCTTC.

In nucleotides, the CDR3 is TGTGCCAGCAGCCAGGGGACTACTAAGGGTGGCTACACCTTC. Translation gives CASSQGTTKGGYTF. This chain links TRBV14 with TRBJ1-2; D perhaps matches TRBD1 (5 bases). This CDR3 is 14 amino acids long. Germline V gene data show CDR1 as SGHDN and CDR2 as FVKESK. V dropped 3 bases and J dropped 7 bases, with 15 bases sitting between them.

As for this clone: A read error may produce the germline difference seen at one junction end. This sequence joins TRBV7-7 and TRBJ2-5; 10 bases agree with TRBD1. Per germline, CDR1 SSHAT and CDR2 FNYEAQ (reference sequence). The CDR3 runs to 15 residues. CDR3 sequence reads: CASSLGTGAVETQYF. The CDR3 nucleotides read TGTGCTAGCAGCTTGGGGACAGGGGCTGTGGAGACCCAGTACTTC.

This chain uses TRBV28 with TRBJ2-5, with 7 bases matching TRBD2. V lost 2 bases to trimming and J lost 13 bases; unmatched junction nucleotides: 7. The CDR3 totals 12 residues. The germline V gene encodes CDR1 MDHEN and CDR2 SYDVKM. The CDR3 nucleotides read TGTGCCAGCAGTTTACTGCAGGGAGGGTTGTACTTC. It is translated as CASSLLQGGLYF.

The rearrangement joins TRBV2 to TRBJ2-7, with D perhaps TRBD1 (6 bases). This CDR3 region has 13 residues. V lost 6 bases and J 2 bases, leaving 11 bases between the germline ends. CDR1 is SNHLY, CDR2 FYNNEI, per germline. CDR3 sequence (DNA): TGTGCCAGCAGCCACAGGGAACCCTACGAGCAGTACTTC. Translation gives CASSHREPYEQYF.

The genes are TRBV7-9 and TRBJ2-2; 8 positions agree with TRBD1. The ends lost 5 bases at V and 3 bases at J; junction bases unmatched: 5. CDR1 SEHNR and CDR2 FQNEAQ come from the germline V gene (reference sequence). The CDR3 totals 15 residues. CDR3 loop: CASSGQGGDTGELFF. DNA of the CDR3: TGTGCCAGCAGCGGACAGGGAGGTGACACCGGGGAGCTGTTTTTT.

This clone was seen a single time. The CDR3 DNA is TGTGCCAGCAGTCCCGGGACTAGCGACACCGGGGAGCTGTTTTTT. Amino acid sequence: CASSPGTSDTGELFF. This sequence joins TRBV6-4 and TRBJ2-2, with 10 bases identical to TRBD2. Germline CDR1 MRHNA, CDR2 SNTAGT. This CDR3 comprises 15 residues. The junction had 3 bases not matched to a gene; V was cut back by 5 bases and J by 3 bases.

V gene TRBV18 combines with J gene TRBJ1-1; 10 nucleotides agree with TRBD1. The CDR3 sequence is 14 residues long. Germline loops: CDR1 KGHSH, CDR2 LQKENI. The J segment lost 0 bases and the V segment lost 5 bases, leaving 0 bases of the junction unmatched. CDR3 DNA sequence: TGTGCCAGCTCAGACAGGGGGCTGAACACTGAAGCTTTCTTT. It translates to CASSDRGLNTEAFF.

V usage is TRBV20-1 and J usage is TRBJ2-1; D uncertain. The CDR3 is 11 residues long. V was pared by 3 bases and J by 4 bases, with 4 bases between. Germline-derived CDR1 and CDR2 are DFQATT and SNEGSKA (reference sequence). The CDR3, as DNA: TGCAGTGCTAGGGAGTACAATGAGCAGTTCTTC. Encoded protein: CSAREYNEQFF.

As concerns this clone: Distinct nucleotide sequences in the sample also encode this CDR3. J is TRBJ1-1 and V is TRBV7-9; 7 bases are a match to TRBD1. Germline V lookup: CDR1 SEHNR, CDR2 FQNEAQ (reference sequence). The V and J ends lost 11 bases and 0 bases, in that order; junction bases with no gene match: 6. This CDR3 is built from 13 residues. The CDR3 sequence is CAFGGGLNTEAFF. The CDR3 DNA is TGTGCCTTCGGAGGGGGCTTGAACACTGAAGCTTTCTTT.

J is TRBJ1-2 and V is TRBV19; 8 bases align to TRBD1. Trimming at V came to 7 bases and at J to 5 bases, leaving 12 bases not matched to a gene. The CDR3 contains 15 residues. CDR1 is LNHDA and CDR2 is SQIVND in the germline V gene (reference sequence). CDR3 sequence reads: CASKQTGAEGYGYTF. The DNA for the CDR3 is TGTGCCAGTAAACAGACAGGGGCTGAGGGGTATGGCTACACCTTC. Supplemented by reference TRBV19 and TRBJ1-2, the full variable domain reads DGGITQSPKYLFRKEGQNVTLSCEQNLNHDAMYWYRQDPGQGLRLIYYSQIVNDFQKGDIAEGYSVSREKKESFPLTVTSAQKNPTAFYLCASKQTGAEGYGYTFGSGTRLTVV.

CDR3 DNA: TGTGCCTGGAGGGACAGCCTGAACACTGAAGCTTTCTTT. Its protein product is CAWRDSLNTEAFF. V and J are TRBV30 and TRBJ1-1; possible D gene TRBD1, 6 bases. V lost 3 bases and J 0 bases, leaving 8 bases between the germline ends. CDR1 is GTSNPN, CDR2 SVGIG, per germline (reference sequence). This CDR3 has 13 amino acids. Looking up the rest from reference TRBV30 and TRBJ1-1 gives the full variable domain: SQTIHQWPATLVQPVGSPLSLECTVEGTSNPNLYWYRQAAGRGLQLLFYSVGIGQISSEVPQNLSASRPQDRQFILSSKKLLLSDSGFYLCAWRDSLNTEAFFGQGTRLTVV.

Here the CDR3 reads CASSLGTELNTEAFF. The CDR3 nucleotides are TGTGCCAGCTCACTAGGCACGGAGTTGAACACTGAAGCTTTCTTT. The chain employs TRBV18 and TRBJ1-1; D is unclear. V gave up 4 bases and J gave up 0 bases, with 12 bases separating them. Germline CDR1 is KGHSH and CDR2 is LQKENI. The CDR3 has 15 amino acids.

The gene calls are TRBV5-4 and TRBJ1-6; D unclear. Germline V CDR1 and CDR2: SGHNT, YYREEE (reference sequence). V lost 4 bases, J lost 1 base, and 12 bases lay in between. The CDR3 length is 16 residues. CDR3 protein: CASSRTGDSYNSPLHF. The CDR3 DNA follows: TGTGCCAGCAGCCGTACCGGGGATTCCTATAATTCACCCCTCCACTTT.

The rearrangement joins TRBV10-3 to TRBJ2-7, with D perhaps TRBD1 (6 bases). V was clipped by 6 bases and J by 0 bases, with 15 bases between them. Looked up from germline, CDR1 is ENHRY and CDR2 is SYGVKD. The CDR3 has 15 amino acids. The CDR3 spells CAIRDRDTDSYEQYF. The DNA for the CDR3 is TGTGCCATCAGGGACCGGGACACAGACTCCTACGAGCAGTACTTC.

The V and J genes are TRBV29-1 and TRBJ2-3, with 10 bases that match TRBD2. Per the germline V gene, CDR1 is SQVTM and CDR2 is ANQGSEA. The V gene end was trimmed by 0 bases and the J gene end by 3 bases; junction bases not matched to a gene: 6. The CDR3 has 16 amino acids. The CDR3 DNA is TGCAGCGTTGAAGATGGGTCTAGCGGGGGTACAGATACGCAGTATTTT. This codes for CSVEDGSSGGTDTQYF.